Listed below are T cell receptor beta chains from one sample, sequenced in a study of HIV-infected patients and healthy controls. TCRdb reprocessed the 5' RACE reads via MiXCR and lists one record per CDR3 protein. The table has approximately 15,000 distinct CDR3 sequences, roughly 7.7% seen once. Specimen: blood. These receptors were obtained from an adult in good health. Both conserved end residues are part of each CDR3. The D gene is left open where the match is weak. Size tells how often a clone was seen (once, few, many) or the class of an expanded clone, and some rows leave it out.

TRBV6-6,medium-sized,TRBJ2-6,NA,TGTGCCAGCTCAATGACAGCCTCTGGGGCCAACGTCCTGACTTTC,CASSMTASGANVLTF
TRBV20-1,NA,TRBJ1-5,NA,TGCAGTGCTAGAGATCAGCTAGACCTCGAGGGTCAGCCCCAGCATTTT,CSARDQLDLEGQPQHF
TRBV24-1,medium-sized,TRBJ2-5,TRBD2,TGTGCCACCAGTCATCTAAGCGCTAGCGGACAAGAGACCCAGTACTTC,CATSHLSASGQETQYF
TRBV6-2/TRBV6-3,medium-sized,TRBJ1-2,NA,TGTGCCAGCACCTTCAACACCGTAGCTAACTATGGCTACACCTTC,CASTFNTVANYGYTF
TRBV4-3,many,TRBJ2-1,TRBD2,TGCGCCAGCAGCCAAGATCTAGCGGGGTACAATGAGCAGTTCTTC,CASSQDLAGYNEQFF
TRBV7-2,many,TRBJ2-1,NA,TGTGCCAGCAGCACCGTCACGGAGCAGTTCTTC,CASSTVTEQFF
TRBV6-6,many,TRBJ1-1,NA,TGTGCCAGCAGGGCTCTTCGAGGGCTCGGTTACACTGAAGCTTTCTTT,CASRALRGLGYTEAFF
TRBV6-5,many,TRBJ2-7,NA,TGTGCCAGCAGTTACTTAAATGGGGAGCAGTACTTC,CASSYLNGEQYF
TRBV20-1,medium-sized,TRBJ1-3,NA,TGCAGTGCTAGAGATACATCCGGGCGGGGAAACACCATATATTTT,CSARDTSGRGNTIYF
TRBV20-1,NA,TRBJ2-1,TRBD2,TGCAGTGTCGGACTAGCGGGAAAGAACTATGAGAAGTGCTTC,CSVGLAGKNYEKCF
TRBV7-2,many,TRBJ2-7,NA,TGTGCCAGCAGCTTAGCAGGGCTAGGCGAGCAGTACTTC,CASSLAGLGEQYF
TRBV4-3,many,TRBJ1-3,NA,TGCGCCAGCAGCCAAGACGGAACTGGCGGGTCTGGAAACACCATATATTTT,CASSQDGTGGSGNTIYF
TRBV30,medium-sized,TRBJ1-5,TRBD1,TGTGCCGGGGGACAGGGGAAAAATCAGCCCCAGCATTTT,CAGGQGKNQPQHF
TRBV7-8,many,TRBJ2-7,NA,TGTGCCAGCAGCTTCCCACTGGGGCATCCCAGTTACGAGCAGTACTTC,CASSFPLGHPSYEQYF
TRBV11-2,many,TRBJ2-2,TRBD2,TGTGCCAGCAAACTGGGGGCGGGAGGGAACACCGGGGAGCTGTTTTTT,CASKLGAGGNTGELFF
TRBV3-1,medium-sized,TRBJ2-5,NA,TGTGCCAGCAGCCAAGATCCGGCCAGACAAGAGACCCAGTACTTC,CASSQDPARQETQYF
TRBV6-6,medium-sized,TRBJ2-7,TRBD1,TGTGCCAGCTCGACAGGGTTCTACGAGCAGTACTTC,CASSTGFYEQYF
TRBV6-2/TRBV6-3,few,TRBJ2-7,TRBD1,TGTGCCAGCAGTAAGACAGGGCAGCGCTACGAGCAGTACTTC,CASSKTGQRYEQYF
TRBV11-2,many,TRBJ2-1,NA,TGTGCCAGCAGCCTCTCCCTTGTGTGGGGCAGGGGCAATGAGCAGTTCTTC,CASSLSLVWGRGNEQFF
TRBV14,many,TRBJ2-5,NA,TGTGCCAGCAGCCAATGGAATCAAGAGACCCAGTACTTC,CASSQWNQETQYF
TRBV7-9,NA,TRBJ2-1,NA,TGTGCCAGCAGCTTATGGGGGGACTCGTGGCAGTTCTTC,CASSLWGDSWQFF
TRBV20-1,NA,TRBJ2-7,NA,TGCAGGGCCCGTAAAGCTGTAACCTACGAGCAGTACTTC,CRARKAVTYEQYF
TRBV9,many,TRBJ2-1,TRBD2,TGTGCCAGCACCCAGAGGGCGGGGGTCTCCTACAATGAGCAGTTCTTC,CASTQRAGVSYNEQFF
TRBV19,few,TRBJ1-2,NA,TGTGCCAGTAGTGCCCCCCCCCAGGGATTCGATGGCTACACCTTC,CASSAPPQGFDGYTF
TRBV13,many,TRBJ1-5,NA,TGTGCCAGCAGCTTACAGGGCCAGCCCCAGCATTTT,CASSLQGQPQHF
TRBV7-2,many,TRBJ2-7,TRBD2,TGTGCCAGCAGCCCGACTAGCGGGACCATCTACGAGCAGTACTTC,CASSPTSGTIYEQYF
TRBV6-1,many,TRBJ2-7,TRBD2,TGTGCCAGCTCCGGAGCGGGGGGGCCCTACGAGCAGTACTTC,CASSGAGGPYEQYF
TRBV5-1,many,TRBJ2-1,TRBD2,TGCGCCAGCAGCGGGACTACTAGCGGGGTTAGGGATGAGCAGTTCTTC,CASSGTTSGVRDEQFF
TRBV20-1,NA,TRBJ1-6,NA,TGCAGTGCTAGTACGGACGGGGGATATAATTCACCCCTCCACTTT,CSASTDGGYNSPLHF
TRBV20-1,many,TRBJ1-5,TRBD1,TGCAGTGCTAGTATGGGGACAGGGGGGAGGAGTAGCAATCAGCCCCAGCATTTT,CSASMGTGGRSSNQPQHF
TRBV18,medium-sized,TRBJ2-3,TRBD2,TGTGCCAGCTCAGCCGGGGGGGATACGCAGTATTTT,CASSAGGDTQYF
TRBV4-3,medium-sized,TRBJ2-1,TRBD2,TGCGCCAGCAGCCACGCGACTAGCGGGAGTGATGAGCAGTTCTTC,CASSHATSGSDEQFF
TRBV12-3/TRBV12-4,few,TRBJ2-1,NA,TGTGCCAGCAGTTTATCGGGGAGCCACAATGAGCAGTTCTTC,CASSLSGSHNEQFF
TRBV5-1,medium-sized,TRBJ2-1,TRBD2,TGCGCCAGCAGCGGACTAGCGAACAATGAGCAGTTCTTC,CASSGLANNEQFF
TRBV4-1,few,TRBJ2-1,NA,TGCGCCAGCAGCCGTCTCCTGCCGGTCGATAAGAATGAGCAGTTCTTC,CASSRLLPVDKNEQFF
TRBV11-2,many,TRBJ1-6,TRBD1,TGTGCCAGCAGCTTAGCGGGACAGAATAATTCACCCCTCCACTTT,CASSLAGQNNSPLHF
TRBV6-2/TRBV6-3,many,TRBJ2-3,NA,TGTGCCAGCTGCCCATGGGCCACGGTTTTGGATACGCAGTATTTT,CASCPWATVLDTQYF
TRBV7-2,medium-sized,TRBJ1-2,TRBD1,TGTGCCAGCAGCCCAGACAGGGGCATGGGCTATGGCTACACCTTC,CASSPDRGMGYGYTF
TRBV12-3/TRBV12-4,NA,TRBJ2-1,NA,TGTGCCAGCAGTTTGTTCCGGTACAATGAGCAGTTCTTC,CASSLFRYNEQFF
TRBV2,many,TRBJ1-4,NA,TGTGCCAGCAGTGAAAGGGAGACGTTAAGTAATGAAAAACTGTTTTTT,CASSERETLSNEKLFF
TRBV7-9,many,TRBJ1-2,NA,TGTGCCAGTCTAGAAGGGGGGACTAACTATGGCTACACCTTC,CASLEGGTNYGYTF
TRBV15,many,TRBJ2-1,TRBD1,TGTGCCACCAGCAGCAACGGGGACAGGGCAGGAGGATCCTACAATGAGCAGTTCTTC,CATSSNGDRAGGSYNEQFF
TRBV11-1,many,TRBJ2-2,NA,TGTGCCAGCGGGAGAGCGGTCACCGGGGAGCTGTTTTTT,CASGRAVTGELFF
TRBV4-3,many,TRBJ1-6,TRBD1,TGCGCCAGCAGCCATTCACATCGACAGGGAGTGAAGAATTCACCCCTCCACTTT,CASSHSHRQGVKNSPLHF
TRBV28,few,TRBJ1-1,NA,TGTGCCAGCACTAACTCCTGGGGCAGTAGTACTGAAGCTTTCTTT,CASTNSWGSSTEAFF
TRBV6-6,many,TRBJ2-1,NA,TGTGCCAGGCCTGGCCTGAGACGGCAGTTCTTC,CARPGLRRQFF
TRBV30,NA,TRBJ2-7,NA,TGTGCCTGGAGTAGGCTAGCTGTCTACGAGCAGTACTTC,CAWSRLAVYEQYF
TRBV7-2,many,TRBJ2-3,TRBD2,TGTGCCAGCAGCACCCCGGGACTAATGGGCACAGATACGCAGTATTTT,CASSTPGLMGTDTQYF
TRBV9,many,TRBJ2-5,NA,TGTGCCAGCAGCGTAGGCCAGAGTGAGACCCAGTACTTC,CASSVGQSETQYF
TRBV27,many,TRBJ2-3,NA,TGTGCCAGCAGTTTATGGTCGTTGCAACAAAGCACAGATACGCAGTATTTT,CASSLWSLQQSTDTQYF
TRBV5-1,many,TRBJ2-6,TRBD1,TGCGCCAGCACTTTAGGACAGGGAGGCGGGGCCAACGTCCTGACTTTC,CASTLGQGGGANVLTF